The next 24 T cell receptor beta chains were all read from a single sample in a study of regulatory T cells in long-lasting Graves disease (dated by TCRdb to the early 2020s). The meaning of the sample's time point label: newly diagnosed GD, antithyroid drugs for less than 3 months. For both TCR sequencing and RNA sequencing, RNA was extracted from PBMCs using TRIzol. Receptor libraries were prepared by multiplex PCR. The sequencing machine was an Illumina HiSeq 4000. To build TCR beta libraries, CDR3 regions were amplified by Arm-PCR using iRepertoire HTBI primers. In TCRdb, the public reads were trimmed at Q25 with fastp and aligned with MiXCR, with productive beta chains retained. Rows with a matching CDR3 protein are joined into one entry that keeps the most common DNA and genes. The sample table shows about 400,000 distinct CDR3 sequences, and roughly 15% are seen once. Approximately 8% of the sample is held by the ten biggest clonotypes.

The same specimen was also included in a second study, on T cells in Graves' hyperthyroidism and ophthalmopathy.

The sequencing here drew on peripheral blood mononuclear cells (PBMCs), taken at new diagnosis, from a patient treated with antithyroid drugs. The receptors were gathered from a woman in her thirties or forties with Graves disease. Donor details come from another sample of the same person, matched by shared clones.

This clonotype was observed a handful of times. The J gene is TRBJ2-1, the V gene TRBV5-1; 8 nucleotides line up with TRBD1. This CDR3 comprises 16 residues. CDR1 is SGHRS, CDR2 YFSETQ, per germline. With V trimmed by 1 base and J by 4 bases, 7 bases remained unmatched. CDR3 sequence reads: CASSLTGTGFYNEQFF. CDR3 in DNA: TGCGCCAGCAGCTTGACCGGGACAGGTTTTTACAATGAGCAGTTCTTC.

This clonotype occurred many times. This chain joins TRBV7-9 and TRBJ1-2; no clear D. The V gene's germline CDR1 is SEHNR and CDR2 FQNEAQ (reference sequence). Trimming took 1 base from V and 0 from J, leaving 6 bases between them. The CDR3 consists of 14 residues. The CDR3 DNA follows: TGTGCCAGCAGCTTAGACACTCCTAACTATGGCTACACCTTC. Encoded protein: CASSLDTPNYGYTF.

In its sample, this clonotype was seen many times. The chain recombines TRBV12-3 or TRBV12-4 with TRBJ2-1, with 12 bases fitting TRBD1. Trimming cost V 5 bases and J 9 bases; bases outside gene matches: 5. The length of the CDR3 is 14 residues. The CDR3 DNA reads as TGTGCCAGCAGTGGGACAGGGGGCTGGCCTGAGCAGTTCTTC. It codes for CASSGTGGWPEQFF.

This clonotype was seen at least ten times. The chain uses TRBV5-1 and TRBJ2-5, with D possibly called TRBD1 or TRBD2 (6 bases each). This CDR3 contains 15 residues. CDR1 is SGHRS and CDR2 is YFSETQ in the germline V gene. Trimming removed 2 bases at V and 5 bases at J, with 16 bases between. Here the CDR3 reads CASSLGGYRAETQYF. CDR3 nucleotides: TGCGCCAGCAGCTTAGGGGGGTACAGGGCGGAGACCCAGTACTTC.

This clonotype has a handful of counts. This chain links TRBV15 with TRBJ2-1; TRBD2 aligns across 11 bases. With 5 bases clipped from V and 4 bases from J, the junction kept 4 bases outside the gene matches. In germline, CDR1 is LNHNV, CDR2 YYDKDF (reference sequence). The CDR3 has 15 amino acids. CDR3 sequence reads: CATSVGTSGYNEQFF. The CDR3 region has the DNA TGTGCCACCAGCGTAGGGACTAGCGGATACAATGAGCAGTTCTTC.

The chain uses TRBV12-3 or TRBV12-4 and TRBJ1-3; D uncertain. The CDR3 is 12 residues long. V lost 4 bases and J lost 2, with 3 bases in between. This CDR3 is CASSSAGNTIYF. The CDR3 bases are TGTGCCAGCAGTTCGGCTGGAAACACCATATATTTT.

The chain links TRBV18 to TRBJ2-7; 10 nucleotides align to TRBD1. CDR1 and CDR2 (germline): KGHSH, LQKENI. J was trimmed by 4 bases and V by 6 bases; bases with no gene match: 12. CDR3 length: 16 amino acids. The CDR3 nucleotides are TGTGCCAGCTCGGCAGGTGTGACAGGGGGCCAGTACGAGCAGTACTTC. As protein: CASSAGVTGGQYEQYF.

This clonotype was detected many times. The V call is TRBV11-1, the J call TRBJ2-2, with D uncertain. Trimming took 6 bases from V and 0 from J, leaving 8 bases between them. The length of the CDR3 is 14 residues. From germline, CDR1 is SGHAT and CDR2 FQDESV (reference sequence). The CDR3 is CASRPEPNTGELFF. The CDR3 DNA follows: TGTGCCAGCAGGCCTGAACCGAACACCGGGGAGCTGTTTTTT.

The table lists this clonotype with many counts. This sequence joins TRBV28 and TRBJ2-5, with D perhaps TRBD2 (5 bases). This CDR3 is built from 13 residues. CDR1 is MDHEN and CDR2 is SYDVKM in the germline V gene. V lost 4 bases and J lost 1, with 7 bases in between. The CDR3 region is CASSSGIQETQYF. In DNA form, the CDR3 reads TGTGCCAGCAGTTCCGGGATCCAAGAGACCCAGTACTTC. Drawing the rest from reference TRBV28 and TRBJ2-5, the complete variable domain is DVKVTQSSRYLVKRTGEKVFLECVQDMDHENMFWYRQDPGLGLRLIYFSYDVKMKEKGDIPEGYSVSREKKERFSLILESASTNQTSMYLCASSSGIQETQYFGPGTRLLVL.

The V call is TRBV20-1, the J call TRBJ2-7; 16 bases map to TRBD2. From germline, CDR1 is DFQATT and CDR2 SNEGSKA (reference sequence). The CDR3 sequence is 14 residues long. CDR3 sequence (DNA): TGCAGCGGGACTAGCGGGAGGGCATCCTACGAGCAGTACTTC. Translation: CSGTSGRASYEQYF.

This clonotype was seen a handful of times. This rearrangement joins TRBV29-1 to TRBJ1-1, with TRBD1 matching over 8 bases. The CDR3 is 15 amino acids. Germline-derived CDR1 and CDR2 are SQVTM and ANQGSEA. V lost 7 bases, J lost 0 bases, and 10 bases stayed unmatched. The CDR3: CSAQGQDQMNTEAFF. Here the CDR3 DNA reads TGCAGCGCCCAGGGACAGGACCAAATGAACACTGAAGCTTTCTTT.

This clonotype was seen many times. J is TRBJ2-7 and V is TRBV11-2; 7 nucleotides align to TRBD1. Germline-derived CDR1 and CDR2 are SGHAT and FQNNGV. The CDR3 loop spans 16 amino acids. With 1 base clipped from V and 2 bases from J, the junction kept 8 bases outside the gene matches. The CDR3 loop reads CASSLGFGTAAYEQYF. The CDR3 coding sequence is TGTGCCAGCAGCTTAGGATTCGGGACAGCCGCCTACGAGCAGTACTTC.

CDR3 loop: CASSQGSGQGYNEQFF. The CDR3 DNA reads TGTGCCAGCAGCCAAGGTTCGGGACAGGGGTACAATGAGCAGTTCTTC. The chain recombines TRBV4-2 with TRBJ2-1; 10 positions match TRBD1. The CDR3 spans 16 residues. V was pared by 1 base and J by 4 bases, with 4 bases of the junction left unmatched. Germline values: CDR1 LGHNA, CDR2 YNFKEQ.

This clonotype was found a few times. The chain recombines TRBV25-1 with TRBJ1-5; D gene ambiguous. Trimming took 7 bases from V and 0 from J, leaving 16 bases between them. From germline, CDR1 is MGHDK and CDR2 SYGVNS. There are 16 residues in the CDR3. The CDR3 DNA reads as TGTGCCAGCACCCCCCCTCACTTCTATAGCAATCAGCCCCAGCATTTT. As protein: CASTPPHFYSNQPQHF. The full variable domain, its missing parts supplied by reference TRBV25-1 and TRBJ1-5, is EADIYQTPRYLVIGTGKKITLECSQTMGHDKMYWYQQDPGMELHLIHYSYGVNSTEKGDLSSESTVSRIRTEHFPLTLESARPSHTSQYLCASTPPHFYSNQPQHFGDGTRLSIL.

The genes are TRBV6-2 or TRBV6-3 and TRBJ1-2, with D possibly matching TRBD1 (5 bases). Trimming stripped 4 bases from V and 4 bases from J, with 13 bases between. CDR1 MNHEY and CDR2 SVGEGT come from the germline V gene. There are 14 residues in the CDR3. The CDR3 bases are TGTGCCAGCAGTTTGAGGCAGGGTCCCTATGGCTACACCTTC. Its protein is CASSLRQGPYGYTF.

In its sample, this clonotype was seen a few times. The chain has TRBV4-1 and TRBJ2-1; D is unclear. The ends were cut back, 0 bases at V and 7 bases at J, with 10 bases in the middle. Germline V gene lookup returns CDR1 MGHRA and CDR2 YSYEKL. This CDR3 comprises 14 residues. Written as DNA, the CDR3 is TGCGCCAGCAGCCAAGATCCTACCGATAATGAGCAGTTCTTC. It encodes CASSQDPTDNEQFF.

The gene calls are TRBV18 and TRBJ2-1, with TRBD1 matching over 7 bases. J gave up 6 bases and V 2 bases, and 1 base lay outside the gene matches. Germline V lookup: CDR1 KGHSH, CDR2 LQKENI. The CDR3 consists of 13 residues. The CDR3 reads CASSPGQANEQFF. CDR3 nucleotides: TGTGCCAGCTCACCAGGACAGGCCAATGAGCAGTTCTTC.

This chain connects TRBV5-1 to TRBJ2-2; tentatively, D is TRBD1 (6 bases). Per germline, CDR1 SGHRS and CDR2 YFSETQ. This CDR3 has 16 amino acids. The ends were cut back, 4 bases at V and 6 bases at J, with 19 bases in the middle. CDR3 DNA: TGCGCCAGCAGCGTGGTAGGCAGCTCAGGGGCCGGGGAGCTGTTTTTT. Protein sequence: CASSVVGSSGAGELFF.

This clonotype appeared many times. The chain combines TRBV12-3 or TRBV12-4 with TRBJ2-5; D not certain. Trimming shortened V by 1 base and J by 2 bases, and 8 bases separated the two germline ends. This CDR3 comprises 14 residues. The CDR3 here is CASSLDRSQETQYF. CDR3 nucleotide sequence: TGTGCCAGCAGTTTAGACAGATCTCAAGAGACCCAGTACTTC.

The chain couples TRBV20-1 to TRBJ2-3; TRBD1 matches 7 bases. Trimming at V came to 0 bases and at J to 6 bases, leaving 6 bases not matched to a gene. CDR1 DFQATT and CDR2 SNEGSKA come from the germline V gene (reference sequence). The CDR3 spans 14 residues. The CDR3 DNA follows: TGCAGTGCTAGAGATCTGAGGGGGCATGATACGCAGTATTTT. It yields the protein CSARDLRGHDTQYF.

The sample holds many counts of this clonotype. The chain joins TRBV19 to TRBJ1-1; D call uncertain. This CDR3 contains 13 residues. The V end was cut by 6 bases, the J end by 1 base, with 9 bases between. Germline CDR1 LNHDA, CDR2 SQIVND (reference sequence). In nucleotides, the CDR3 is TGTGCCAGTAGCCTCATTGGGAACACTGAAGCTTTCTTT. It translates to CASSLIGNTEAFF.

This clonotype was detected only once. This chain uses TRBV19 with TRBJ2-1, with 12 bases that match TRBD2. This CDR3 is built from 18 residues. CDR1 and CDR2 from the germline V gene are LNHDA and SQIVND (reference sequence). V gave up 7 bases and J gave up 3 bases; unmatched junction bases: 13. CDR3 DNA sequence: TGTGCCAGTACCCGAAGTTGGAGACTAGCGGGAGACTACAATGAGCAGTTCTTC. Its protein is CASTRSWRLAGDYNEQFF.

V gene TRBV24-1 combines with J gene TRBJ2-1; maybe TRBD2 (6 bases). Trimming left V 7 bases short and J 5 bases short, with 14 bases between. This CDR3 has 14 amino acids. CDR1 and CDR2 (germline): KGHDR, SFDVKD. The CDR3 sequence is CATRETGGNNEQFF. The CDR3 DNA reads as TGTGCCACCAGGGAGACCGGGGGAAACAATGAGCAGTTCTTC.

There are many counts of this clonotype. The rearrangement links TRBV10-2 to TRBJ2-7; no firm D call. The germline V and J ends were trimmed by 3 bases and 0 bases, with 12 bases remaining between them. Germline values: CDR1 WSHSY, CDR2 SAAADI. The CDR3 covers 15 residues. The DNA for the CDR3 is TGCGCCAGCAGTGAAGGGCAGGTCAGCTCCTACGAGCAGTACTTC. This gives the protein CASSEGQVSSYEQYF.